This T cell receptor (beta chain) appears in the sequencing data of a study of regulatory T cells in long-lasting Graves disease listed by TCRdb under 2021. For the study in its entirety: Persistent Graves' disease was defined as persistently positive TSH receptor autoantibodies together with antithyroid drug treatment for over 5 years. The study was registered as a clinical trial and conducted in China. A total of about 33 samples underwent TCR sequencing, from around 13 patients with persistent Graves' disease and approximately 20 patients with newly diagnosed Graves' disease. Antithyroid drugs had been taken for 8.5 to 13 years on average by persistent Graves' disease patients in the clinical cohort. Patients with persistent Graves' disease were compared with patients with newly diagnosed Graves' disease using TCR sequencing and RNA sequencing of peripheral blood. The study at large found these results: Persistent disease showed preferential use of TRBV28, TRBJ1-2 and TRBJ2-5, whereas newly diagnosed disease favored TRBV20-1 and TRBJ2-1. More public clonotypes were shared among persistent patients (roughly 2,700) than among newly diagnosed patients (966). Persistent Graves' disease patients showed lower TCR Shannon entropy and fewer highly expanded clones than newly diagnosed patients, suggesting clonal expansion. Peripheral blood alone was examined, since thyroid tissue, which constituted the primary lesion, could not be accessed. As a limitation, the authors acknowledged that the small sample size may reduce accuracy. Sequencing and analysis were limited to the TCR beta chain.

CDR1 and CDR2, looked up from the germline V gene, are SGHDT and YYEEEE. The CDR3, from cysteine to phenylalanine, totals 15 residues. Only the CDR3 region is kept as DNA, spanning 45 bases read in frame from base 1. V and J are truncated by 4 bases and 0 bases respectively, leaving an intervening sequence of 13 bases. The sample holds one count of this clonotype. The antigen this receptor binds is unknown. One base away there is no much larger clone; base qualities are not given. One read yields weak evidence. Library construction relied on multiplex PCR. Sequencing used an Illumina HiSeq 4000. iRepertoire HTBI primers and Arm-PCR amplification of CDR3 regions were used to construct TCR beta libraries. PCR products were gel purified before sequencing. From the authors' description of their analysis: Across samples, roughly 60 TRBV and 13 to 15 TRBJ segments were identified and used for gene usage analysis of CDR3 amino acid clonotypes. COPE and FqMerger were used to merge filtered high-quality paired reads into contigs. BLAST was used to align contigs to IMGT TRBV, TRBD and TRBJ reference genes, with CDR3 defined following IMGT. Any clonotype with a frequency above 0.1% was counted as a highly expanded clone. Repertoire diversity was measured by Shannon entropy, and V-J evenness by the Gini coefficient. Clonotypes shared by more than one individual were considered public. TCRdb reanalyzed the raw reads on its own, using fastp at Q25 for trimming and MiXCR for clone calling, and kept in-frame beta chains. CDR3 protein sequences are deduplicated, and each keeps its most common genes and DNA. The V and J calls reflect TCRdb's pipeline rather than the authors' work. The sample table shows around 500,000 distinct CDR3 sequences, and less than 25% are seen once. About 7.8% of the sample rests with the top ten.

The meaning of the sample's time point label: persistent/refractory GD, antithyroid drugs over 5 years with positive TRAb. For both TCR sequencing and RNA sequencing, RNA was extracted from PBMCs in TRIzol. Graves' disease was diagnosed according to American Thyroid Association guidelines. Patients were recruited from an endocrinology department in Xi'an, China. From each patient, approximately 9.9 milliliters of peripheral blood was collected into an EDTA anticoagulant tube. Ficoll Paque Plus density gradient separation was used to isolate PBMCs, and no further T cell sorting was performed. An Agilent 2100 Bioanalyzer and agarose gel were used to assess RNA quality, and a NanoDrop 2000 was used to measure RNA concentration.

This TCR derives from a female donor with Graves disease. The sample was peripheral blood mononuclear cells (PBMCs), taken when the disease was refractory, from a patient treated with antithyroid drugs. Recombination linked TRBV5-6 to TRBJ1-1; D gene: possibly TRBD1, on 5 matching bases. The DNA sequence is TGTGCCAGCAGCCCCCTTGGGGGATTGAACACTGAAGCTTTCTTT. Translated, this gives CASSPLGGLNTEAFF.